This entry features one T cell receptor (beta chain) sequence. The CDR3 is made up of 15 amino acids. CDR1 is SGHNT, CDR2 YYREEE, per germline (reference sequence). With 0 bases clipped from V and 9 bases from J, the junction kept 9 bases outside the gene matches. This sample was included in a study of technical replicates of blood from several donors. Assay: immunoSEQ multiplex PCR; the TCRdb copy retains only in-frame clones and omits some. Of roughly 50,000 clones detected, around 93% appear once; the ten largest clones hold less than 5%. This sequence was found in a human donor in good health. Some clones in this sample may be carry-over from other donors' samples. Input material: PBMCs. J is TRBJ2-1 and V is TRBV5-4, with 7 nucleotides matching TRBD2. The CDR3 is CASSLVAGVGSEQFF. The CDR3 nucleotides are TGTGCCAGCAGCTTGGTTGCGGGAGTAGGAAGTGAGCAGTTCTTC. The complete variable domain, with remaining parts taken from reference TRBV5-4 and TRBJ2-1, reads ETGVTQSPTHLIKTRGQQVTLRCSSQSGHNTVSWYQQALGQGPQFIFQYYREEENGRGNFPPRFSGLQFPNYSSELNVNALELDDSALYLCASSLVAGVGSEQFFGPGTRLTVL.